A single sample is the source of the 21 T cell receptor beta chains below, sequenced in a study of CXCR3-negative and CXCR3-positive naive CD8 T cells. Findings and caveats of the study: More hydrophobic TRB CDR3s were found in CXCR3-positive naive cells than in CXCR3-negative naive cells.

Via 5' RACE with UMI labels, TRB cDNA libraries were prepared. TCRdb re-called the 5' RACE reads; every CDR3 protein appears as one record, without DNA. In all, the sample yields 6,000 or so distinct CDR3 sequences. No cognate antigen is known for these TCRs. The sequenced sample consisted of naive CXCR3+ CD8+ T cells from blood. Sample subset: CD45RO-CCR7+CD27+CD95- naive CD8+ T cells expressing CXCR3 (TNR3+). The receptors stem from a human donor in good health. Some clones in this sample may be carry-over from other donors' samples.

V usage is TRBV20-1 and J usage is TRBJ1-2. This CDR3 contains 14 residues. Germline V lookup: CDR1 DFQATT, CDR2 SNEGSKA (reference sequence). The CDR3 region is CSARDPATNYGYTF.

The V and J genes are TRBV14 and TRBJ2-1. The length of the CDR3 is 14 residues. Germline lookup yields CDR1 SGHDN and CDR2 FVKESK. The CDR3 loop is CASSLGVGYNEQFF.

The rearrangement joins TRBV29-1 to TRBJ1-1; TCRdb picks TRBD1, but there is no DNA to check that call. Germline-derived CDR1 and CDR2 are SQVTM and ANQGSEA. The CDR3 runs 15 residues. The CDR3 is CSVVGGQLFQTEAFF.

This clonotype ranks as medium-sized in terms of frequency. The chain is built from TRBV20-1 and TRBJ2-2. CDR3 length: 15 residues. Germline V CDR1 and CDR2: DFQATT, SNEGSKA (reference sequence). The CDR3 region is CSARAVNKNTGELFF.

This clonotype is classed as medium-sized by frequency. The chain links TRBV27 to TRBJ1-1. The CDR3 contains 14 residues. From germline, CDR1 is MNHEY and CDR2 SMNVEV (reference sequence). The CDR3 region is CASSLSRKNTEAFF.

The gene calls are TRBV7-2 and TRBJ2-1. CDR1 and CDR2 from the germline V gene are SGHTA and FQGNSA. The CDR3 consists of 15 residues. CDR3 in amino acids: CASSPEEYSYNEQFF. The complete variable domain, with remaining parts taken from reference TRBV7-2 and TRBJ2-1, reads GAGVSQSPSNKVTEKGKDVELRCDPISGHTALYWYRQSLGQGLEFLIYFQGNSAPDKSGLPSDRFSAERTGGSVSTLTIQRTQQEDSAVYLCASSPEEYSYNEQFFGPGTRLTVL.

This chain joins TRBV6-5 and TRBJ2-3. The germline CDR1 and CDR2 sequences are MNHEY and SVGAGI. The CDR3 consists of 14 residues. CDR3 residues: CASYTYPSTDTQYF.

This clonotype counts as medium-sized by frequency. The chain links TRBV20-1 to TRBJ2-7. Germline V lookup: CDR1 DFQATT, CDR2 SNEGSKA (reference sequence). The CDR3 runs to 14 residues. CDR3 amino acids: CSASEPRGPYEQYF.

The chain employs TRBV2 and TRBJ2-7. Germline assignment: CDR1 SNHLY and CDR2 FYNNEI. This CDR3 has 13 residues. CDR3 residues: CASRGRRPYEQYF.

The rearrangement links TRBV7-2 to TRBJ2-1; as DNA is missing, the TRBD2 call by TCRdb cannot be tested. This CDR3 is 14 amino acids long. Germline V gene data show CDR1 as SGHTA and CDR2 as FQGNSA. The CDR3 sequence: CASRPPGTSGKQFF. Looking up the rest from reference TRBV7-2 and TRBJ2-1 gives the full variable domain: GAGVSQSPSNKVTEKGKDVELRCDPISGHTALYWYRQSLGQGLEFLIYFQGNSAPDKSGLPSDRFSAERTGGSVSTLTIQRTQQEDSAVYLCASRPPGTSGKQFFGPGTRLTVL.

Measured by frequency, this clonotype is medium-sized. The CDR3 is CSVERQTSTYEQYF. The rearrangement links TRBV29-1 to TRBJ2-7. The CDR3 spans 14 residues. Looked up from germline, CDR1 is SQVTM and CDR2 is ANQGSEA.

This clonotype shows up as medium-sized by frequency. The chain uses TRBV15 and TRBJ2-1. This CDR3 comprises 12 residues. Germline V lookup: CDR1 LNHNV, CDR2 YYDKDF (reference sequence). The CDR3 protein is CATSEYYNEQFF.

The chain has TRBV12-3 or TRBV12-4 and TRBJ2-5. The CDR3 is 13 residues long. CDR3 residues: CASSFLAQETQYF.

This chain connects TRBV14 to TRBJ2-7; there is no DNA to check the TCRdb D call of TRBD1. CDR3 length equals 14 residues. CDR1 SGHDN and CDR2 FVKESK come from the germline V gene. The CDR3 region is CASSSTGPSYEQYF.

Measured by frequency, this clonotype is medium-sized. The chain carries TRBV6-2 or TRBV6-3 and TRBJ2-7; TCRdb lists TRBD2, though no DNA is available to test this call. From germline, CDR1 is MNHEY and CDR2 SVGEGT. This CDR3 has 13 residues. This CDR3 is CASGTGDEYEQYF.

In terms of frequency, this clonotype is medium-sized (0.01 to 0.1%). The chain combines TRBV5-1 with TRBJ2-2. The CDR3 is 17 amino acids. CDR1 and CDR2 from the germline V gene are SGHRS and YFSETQ. Here the CDR3 reads CASSLAQLIIDTGELFF.

Measured by frequency, this clonotype is medium-sized. This chain joins TRBV12-3 or TRBV12-4 and TRBJ2-7. The CDR3 has 12 residues. CDR3 sequence: CASSFDTYEQYF.

The chain is built from TRBV29-1 and TRBJ1-5. CDR1 and CDR2 (germline): SQVTM, ANQGSEA. The CDR3 loop spans 14 amino acids. CDR3 sequence reads: CSAIFPNSNQPQHF.

This chain links TRBV12-3 or TRBV12-4 with TRBJ1-1. The CDR3 totals 12 residues. CDR3: CASSLVGTEAFF.

The chain has TRBV4-1 and TRBJ2-3. The CDR3 has 13 residues. The V gene's germline CDR1 is MGHRA and CDR2 YSYEKL. The CDR3 spells CASSQGQTDTQYF.

The chain employs TRBV24-1 and TRBJ2-3; TCRdb names TRBD1, which stays unverified in the absence of DNA. There are 16 residues in the CDR3. Germline assignment: CDR1 KGHDR and CDR2 SFDVKD. The chain's CDR3 is CATSDRRTGSTDTQYF.